The next 27 T cell receptor beta chains were all read from a single sample in a study of T cells of healthy individuals. In TCRdb, the 5' RACE reads were re-called with MiXCR into one record per CDR3 protein. The data hold 35,000 to 45,000 distinct CDR3 sequences, with 4% to 5% observed a single time. Every receptor here comes from a human donor in good health.

This clonotype has only a few counts. The V gene is TRBV21-1, the J gene TRBJ1-3. TRBV21-1 corresponds to a pseudogene. This CDR3 region has 15 residues. CDR3 sequence (DNA): TGTGCCAGCAGCAAGAGGGTCGAGACTGGAAACACCATATATTTT. It translates to CASSKRVETGNTIYF.

This clonotype was counted many times. V usage is TRBV2 and J usage is TRBJ2-7; D might be TRBD1 (6 bases). The CDR3 is 16 residues long. Trimming shortened V by 5 bases and J by 0 bases, and 17 bases separated the two germline ends. CDR1 SNHLY and CDR2 FYNNEI come from the germline V gene. CDR3 nucleotide sequence: TGTGCCAGCAGTCGACCGATACGGACAGCCTCCTACGAGCAGTACTTC. Amino acids: CASSRPIRTASYEQYF.

This clonotype has at least ten counts. The rearrangement uses TRBV12-3 or TRBV12-4 and TRBJ1-2, with D possibly being TRBD1 (5 bases). Deletions cut 7 bases from V and 7 bases from J, with 19 bases between. This CDR3 is 14 amino acids long. CDR3 DNA: TGTGCCAGCACCTTTGGCGGGGGGTTCTCTGGCTACACCTTC. Protein sequence: CASTFGGGFSGYTF.

J is TRBJ2-7 and V is TRBV12-3 or TRBV12-4; 7 bases agree with TRBD1. V shed 0 bases and J 3 bases; nucleotides not matched to a gene: 2. CDR3 length: 14 residues. This chain's CDR3 is CASSLAGTDYEQYF. Written as DNA, the CDR3 is TGTGCCAGCAGTTTAGCCGGGACAGACTACGAGCAGTACTTC.

This clonotype appeared many times. The chain couples TRBV6-5 to TRBJ1-1; D not certain. The CDR3 consists of 13 residues. The V gene lost 2 bases and the J gene lost 8 bases, with 12 bases spanning the gap. CDR1 is MNHEY and CDR2 is SVGAGI in the germline V gene. The CDR3 coding sequence is TGTGCCAGCAGTTACCAACCGGGTCAAGAAGCTTTCTTT. As protein: CASSYQPGQEAFF.

This clonotype was picked up a small number of times. The chain carries TRBV3-1 and TRBJ1-2, with TRBD1 matching over 9 bases. V was pared by 3 bases and J by 8 bases, with 7 bases of the junction left unmatched. There are 14 residues in the CDR3. Germline-derived CDR1 and CDR2 are LGHDT and YNNKEL (reference sequence). The CDR3 DNA is TGTGCCAGCAGCCAGGGGACAGGGTCTCAGGGCTACACCTTC. Amino acid sequence: CASSQGTGSQGYTF.

The chain has TRBV2 and TRBJ1-3; no definite D call. The length of the CDR3 is 14 residues. The germline V gene has CDR1 SNHLY and CDR2 FYNNEI. The V gene lost 4 bases and the J gene lost 0 bases, with 7 bases spanning the gap. CDR3 protein: CASSASVSGNTIYF. The CDR3 nucleotides read TGTGCCAGCAGTGCCTCAGTCTCTGGAAACACCATATATTTT.

The chain combines TRBV6-1 with TRBJ1-5, with D perhaps matching TRBD1 (5 bases). The V gene's germline CDR1 is MNHNS and CDR2 SASEGT. V was shortened by 3 bases and J by 1 base, with 7 bases between the two germline ends. CDR3 length: 14 amino acids. CDR3 amino acids: CASSDGGSNQPQHF. CDR3 sequence (DNA): TGTGCCAGCAGTGATGGGGGGAGCAATCAGCCCCAGCATTTT.

On this clonotype: At one end the junction does not follow the germline gene, possibly because of a read error. This CDR3 reads CASSYSNTGEPFF. CDR3 DNA: TGTGCCAGCAGTTACTCAAACACCGGGGAGCCGTTTTTT. The V call is TRBV6-2 or TRBV6-3, the J call TRBJ2-2; tentative D call: TRBD2 (5 bases). Germline CDR1 reads MNHEY; CDR2 reads SVGEGT. The CDR3 consists of 13 residues.

This clonotype has more than one count but fewer than ten. This may arise from a read error, as a much more abundant clone is one base away. This sequence joins TRBV7-2 and TRBJ2-7; D not certain. The CDR3 is 12 residues long. Trimming left V 3 bases short and J 1 base short, with 4 bases between. CDR1 and CDR2 from the germline V gene are SGHTA and FQGNSA. CDR3 sequence: CASSLGSYEQYF. The CDR3 DNA sequence: TGTGCCAGCAGCTTGGGTTCCTACGAGCAGTACTTC.

This clonotype was seen repeatedly, ten times or more. The CDR3 DNA reads as TGCAGCGTTCTATTTAGAACGAACACCGGGGAGCTGTTTTTT. This translates into CSVLFRTNTGELFF. The V and J genes are TRBV29-1 and TRBJ2-2; D is unresolved. Germline CDR1 SQVTM, CDR2 ANQGSEA. CDR3 length equals 14 residues. Trimming shortened V by 5 bases and J by 0 bases, and 10 bases separated the two germline ends.

This clonotype rates as medium-sized. The V and J genes are TRBV20-1 and TRBJ1-1, with D possibly matching TRBD1 (6 bases). The V end was cut by 1 base, the J end by 3 bases, with 6 bases between. Per the germline V gene, CDR1 is DFQATT and CDR2 is SNEGSKA (reference sequence). The CDR3 sequence is 12 residues long. Here the CDR3 reads CSARAGDTEAFF. The CDR3 DNA reads TGCAGTGCTAGAGCAGGGGACACTGAAGCTTTCTTT.

The chain uses TRBV6-1 and TRBJ2-3; maybe TRBD1 (6 bases). Germline assignment: CDR1 MNHNS and CDR2 SASEGT. This CDR3 has 14 amino acids. Between the trimmed V and J ends, which lost 0 bases and 6 bases, there was a span of 10 bases. CDR3 in DNA: TGTGCCAGCAGTGAAGCACCAGGGGAGGATACGCAGTATTTT. It specifies CASSEAPGEDTQYF.

The table lists this clonotype with many counts. The rearrangement links TRBV11-2 to TRBJ1-6, with TRBD1 as a possible D gene (5 bases). CDR1 is SGHAT and CDR2 is FQNNGV in the germline V gene. CDR3 length equals 13 residues. V shed 0 bases and J shed 10 bases, with 7 bases lying between them. CDR3 DNA: TGTGCCAGCAGCTTAGATTACAGGTCACCCCTCCACTTT. Amino acids: CASSLDYRSPLHF.

This clonotype was observed at least ten times. V gene TRBV7-9 combines with J gene TRBJ2-5, with 8 positions matching TRBD2. In germline, CDR1 is SEHNR, CDR2 FQNEAQ (reference sequence). The CDR3 has 14 residues. V was clipped by 3 bases and J by 6 bases; unmatched bases: 6. The chain's CDR3 is CASSFETGGKTQYF. The CDR3 nucleotides are TGTGCCAGCAGCTTCGAAACGGGGGGGAAGACCCAGTACTTC. Drawing the rest from reference TRBV7-9 and TRBJ2-5, the complete variable domain is DTGVSQNPRHKITKRGQNVTFRCDPISEHNRLYWYRQTLGQGPEFLTYFQNEAQLEKSRLLSDRFSAERPKGSFSTLEIQRTEQGDSAMYLCASSFETGGKTQYFGPGTRLLVL.

This clonotype counts as medium-sized (0.01 to 0.1%). J is TRBJ2-5 and V is TRBV24-1; D remains unclear. The V end lost 0 bases, the J end lost 5 bases, and 9 bases lay between the germline ends. Germline V lookup: CDR1 KGHDR, CDR2 SFDVKD. CDR3 length: 14 residues. In DNA, the CDR3 is TGTGCCACCAGTGATTTGTCCGGCGATGAGACCCAGTACTTC. Encoded protein: CATSDLSGDETQYF.

This clonotype has a count of ten or more. V usage is TRBV7-2 and J usage is TRBJ1-4; a weak D match, TRBD1 (5 bases). The CDR3 has 14 amino acids. The ends were cut back, 1 base at V and 7 bases at J, with 10 bases in the middle. Germline V lookup: CDR1 SGHTA, CDR2 FQGNSA. In DNA form, the CDR3 reads TGTGCCAGCAGCTTAGTTTCAGGGAGTGAAAAACTGTTTTTT. It specifies CASSLVSGSEKLFF.

This chain links TRBV4-1 with TRBJ1-6; D is uncertain. This CDR3 spans 15 amino acids. The V and J ends lost 0 bases and 5 bases respectively, with 8 bases between them. Germline CDR1 reads MGHRA; CDR2 reads YSYEKL. This CDR3 is CASSQDPGDNSPLHF. In nucleotides, the CDR3 is TGCGCCAGCAGCCAAGATCCCGGGGATAATTCACCCCTCCACTTT.

This clonotype was seen at least ten times. This rearrangement joins TRBV10-3 to TRBJ1-1, with 9 bases lining up with TRBD1. Losses at the gene ends were 0 bases for V and 4 bases for J; bases not matched to a gene: 0. The CDR3 loop spans 14 amino acids. Germline V gene lookup returns CDR1 ENHRY and CDR2 SYGVKD. The chain's CDR3 is CAISESTGGTEAFF. The CDR3, as DNA: TGTGCCATCAGTGAGTCGACAGGGGGCACTGAAGCTTTCTTT.

The V call is TRBV29-1, the J call TRBJ2-5; 7 bases fit TRBD2. Trimming removed 7 bases from V and 4 bases from J; junction bases left unmatched: 12. Per the germline V gene, CDR1 is SQVTM and CDR2 is ANQGSEA. The CDR3 is made up of 14 amino acids. The CDR3 region is CSAAEGGGGETQYF. CDR3 DNA: TGCAGCGCCGCCGAGGGAGGCGGGGGAGAGACCCAGTACTTC.

This clonotype has ten or more counts. The chain uses TRBV5-1 and TRBJ2-7; D possibly matches TRBD1 or TRBD2 (5 bases each). The ends were cut back, 3 bases at V and 0 bases at J, with 19 bases in the middle. CDR1 is SGHRS, CDR2 YFSETQ, per germline. This CDR3 contains 17 residues. Written as DNA, the CDR3 is TGCGCCAGCAGCTCCGGGGCTACCGGGGCTCTCTCCTACGAGCAGTACTTC. It translates to CASSSGATGALSYEQYF.

This clonotype was seen at least ten times. V usage is TRBV10-3 and J usage is TRBJ1-5, with D maybe TRBD1 (5 bases). The V and J ends lost 5 bases and 3 bases respectively, with 14 bases between them. This CDR3 contains 15 residues. CDR1 ENHRY and CDR2 SYGVKD come from the germline V gene. CDR3 bases: TGTGCCATCAGTCCCCTTGACAGTCCCAATCAGCCCCAGCATTTT. Its protein product is CAISPLDSPNQPQHF.

Ten or more counts support this clonotype. The rearrangement links TRBV7-2 to TRBJ1-4; 7 bases align to TRBD1. The CDR3 contains 15 residues. Germline V CDR1 and CDR2: SGHTA, FQGNSA. With 5 bases clipped from V and 0 bases from J, the junction kept 3 bases outside the gene matches. In nucleotides, the CDR3 is TGTGCCAGCAGCAGGGACAGTGCAACTAATGAAAAACTGTTTTTT. Encoded protein: CASSRDSATNEKLFF.

This clonotype was seen many times. V gene TRBV7-8 combines with J gene TRBJ2-3; a possible D gene is TRBD2 (6 bases). With 6 bases removed from V and 5 bases from J, the gap between germline ends came to 18 bases. The CDR3 consists of 15 residues. The V gene's germline CDR1 is SGHVS and CDR2 FQNEAQ. The CDR3 protein is CASSFAGRDLDTQYF. The CDR3 DNA is TGTGCCAGCAGTTTTGCGGGGCGGGATCTAGATACGCAGTATTTT.

This chain joins TRBV6-1 and TRBJ1-4; unclear D gene. V was cut by 6 bases and J by 4 bases, with 12 bases left in between. The CDR3 is 14 residues long. The germline V gene has CDR1 MNHNS and CDR2 SASEGT. Here the CDR3 reads CASRPGGLNEKLFF. CDR3 sequence (DNA): TGTGCCAGCAGGCCGGGAGGCCTTAATGAAAAACTGTTTTTT.

This clonotype was seen ten or more times. The gene calls are TRBV9 and TRBJ2-1; D not certain. The length of the CDR3 is 16 residues. The germline CDR1 and CDR2 sequences are SGDLS and YYNGEE. The ends were cut back, 0 bases at V and 0 bases at J, with 10 bases in the middle. CDR3 in amino acids: CASSVGDGNSYNEQFF. CDR3 coding DNA: TGTGCCAGCAGCGTAGGCGACGGCAACTCCTACAATGAGCAGTTCTTC. Variable domain in full (rest from reference TRBV9 and TRBJ2-1): DSGVTQTPKHLITATGQRVTLRCSPRSGDLSVYWYQQSLDQGLQFLIQYYNGEERAKGNILERFSAQQFPDLHSELNLSSLELGDSALYFCASSVGDGNSYNEQFFGPGTRLTVL.

There are many counts of this clonotype. CDR3 bases: TGTGCCAGCAGCTTAGGGGAGAACACTGAAGCTTTCTTT. Protein: CASSLGENTEAFF. The chain recombines TRBV7-3 with TRBJ1-1; D unclear. Per germline, CDR1 SGHTA and CDR2 FQGTGA. V was clipped by 2 bases and J by 1 base, with 5 bases between them. The CDR3 is 13 amino acids.